The rows below give T cell receptor beta chains drawn from one sample of a study of cytomegalovirus exposure and HLA in healthy donors. Libraries were prepared by immunoSEQ multiplex PCR; TCRdb keeps only in-frame clonotypes and omits some of them. The table has some 130,000 clones, about 75% seen once; the top ten hold roughly 1.3%. The material sequenced was PBMCs. Receptors originate from a woman between 40 and 55 years old in good health and CMV-seronegative. The CDR3 runs from the conserved cysteine through the conserved F or W. The D gene is left open where the match is weak. The size entry is marked missing in some rows and otherwise reads once, few, many or a size class.

CDR3 length | D gene | J gene | clone size | V gene | CDR3 protein | CDR3 DNA
12 | . | TRBJ2-5 | . | TRBV29-1 | CSALGALETQYF | TGCAGCGCCCTGGGGGCCCTGGAGACCCAGTACTTC
14 | TRBD1 | TRBJ2-5 | . | TRBV18 | CASSPGQGKETQYF | TGTGCCAGCTCACCGGGACAGGGGAAAGAGACCCAGTACTTC
16 | . | TRBJ2-1 | . | TRBV5-4 | CASSLADQGSYNEQFF | TGTGCCAGCAGCTTAGCAGACCAGGGATCATACAATGAGCAGTTCTTC
14 | . | TRBJ1-3 | . | TRBV6-5 | CASRPDSSGNTIYF | TGTGCCAGCAGGCCCGACAGCTCTGGAAACACCATATATTTT
14 | TRBD1 | TRBJ1-6 | . | TRBV19 | CASSDRGLNSPLHF | TGTGCCAGTAGTGACAGGGGCTTAAATTCACCCCTCCACTTT
14 | . | TRBJ1-2 | . | TRBV29-1 | CSVEDEQPNYGYTF | TGCAGCGTTGAAGATGAACAACCTAACTATGGCTACACCTTC
17 | . | TRBJ1-2 | . | TRBV27 | CASSFSSNRGLYYGYTF | TGTGCCAGCAGTTTCTCGTCTAACCGGGGACTTTACTATGGCTACACCTTC
14 | . | TRBJ2-3 | . | TRBV11-3 | CASSLRGGADTQYF | TGTGCCAGCAGCTTAAGGGGGGGGGCGGATACGCAGTATTTT
14 | . | TRBJ2-7 | . | TRBV19 | CASSTRGGVYEQYF | TGTGCCAGTAGTACAAGGGGGGGGGTCTACGAGCAGTACTTC
13 | TRBD1 | TRBJ1-2 | . | TRBV6-1 | CASIYQTGCGYTF | TGTGCCAGCATTTACCAGACAGGGTGTGGCTACACCTTC
15 | TRBD1 | TRBJ1-2 | few | TRBV28 | CASSSPGGWNYGYTF | TGTGCCAGCAGTTCCCCAGGGGGCTGGAACTATGGCTACACCTTC
14 | . | TRBJ1-5 | . | TRBV2 | CASQTTGGSQPQHF | TGTGCCAGTCAAACGACAGGCGGCAGTCAGCCCCAGCATTTT
13 | TRBD1 | TRBJ1-1 | few | TRBV7-8 | CASSLGRGREAFF | TGTGCCAGCAGCTTAGGCAGGGGGAGGGAAGCTTTCTTT
14 | TRBD1 | TRBJ1-5 | . | TRBV27 | CASSPTTGGQPQHF | TGTGCCAGCAGTCCTACAACAGGGGGTCAGCCCCAGCATTTT
13 | . | TRBJ2-5 | . | TRBV7-7 | CASSQTGQETQYF | TGTGCTAGCAGCCAGACAGGACAAGAGACCCAGTACTTC
13 | TRBD1 | TRBJ1-1 | . | TRBV28 | CASRRDRGYSAFF | TGTGCCAGTCGCCGGGACAGGGGGTACTCAGCTTTCTTT
13 | . | TRBJ2-1 | . | TRBV4-1 | CASSHVTSNEQFF | TGCGCCAGCAGCCACGTGACTAGCAATGAGCAGTTCTTC
13 | TRBD1 | TRBJ2-7 | . | TRBV18 | CASSLGTGREQYF | TGTGCCAGCTCCCTCGGGACAGGGCGCGAGCAGTACTTC
15 | TRBD1 | TRBJ1-2 | . | TRBV7-9 | CASSSGTGTNYGYTF | TGTGCCAGCAGCTCCGGGACAGGGACTAACTATGGCTACACCTTC
15 | TRBD1 | TRBJ1-1 | . | TRBV4-1 | CASSQATGGFAEAFF | TGCGCCAGCAGCCAAGCGACAGGGGGCTTTGCTGAAGCTTTCTTT
13 | . | TRBJ1-2 | . | TRBV10-3 | CAISEETNYGYTF | TGTGCCATCAGTGAGGAGACTAACTATGGCTACACCTTC
16 | . | TRBJ1-2 | . | TRBV4-2 | CASSQDSWQGNYGYPF | TGTGCCAGCAGCCAAGATTCGTGGCAGGGGAACTATGGCTACCCCTTC
14 | TRBD1 | TRBJ2-7 | . | TRBV5-5 | CASSLGGQKYEQYF | TGTGCCAGCAGCTTGGGGGGACAGAAATACGAGCAGTACTTC
14 | . | TRBJ1-5 | . | TRBV6-5 | CASSYSIGDQPQHF | TGTGCCAGCAGTTACTCGATAGGGGATCAGCCCCAGCATTTT
15 | . | TRBJ2-5 | once | TRBV6-1 | CASSVGSRYQETQYF | TGTGCCAGCAGCGTCGGTTCGAGGTACCAAGAGACCCAGTACTTC
14 | . | TRBJ1-1 | . | TRBV5-4 | CASGWWGGGTEAFF | TGTGCCAGCGGTTGGTGGGGGGGAGGCACTGAAGCTTTCTTT
14 | . | TRBJ1-1 | few | TRBV5-4 | CASGPDSLNTEAFF | TGTGCCAGCGGACCGGACAGCTTGAACACTGAAGCTTTCTTT
14 | . | TRBJ2-5 | . | TRBV6-1 | CASSYQGGPGTQYF | TGTGCCAGCAGTTATCAGGGGGGACCGGGGACCCAGTACTTC
15 | TRBD2 | TRBJ2-1 | . | TRBV7-8 | CASSARLAGYNEQFF | TGTGCCAGCAGCGCACGACTAGCGGGGTACAATGAGCAGTTCTTC
17 | . | TRBJ1-1 | . | TRBV5-6 | CASSLFNPGMGNTEAFF | TGTGCCAGCAGCTTGTTCAACCCCGGGATGGGTAACACTGAAGCTTTCTTT
12 | . | TRBJ2-7 | . | TRBV7-9 | CASRDDTYEQYF | TGTGCCAGCAGAGACGACACATACGAGCAGTACTTC
15 | . | TRBJ2-7 | . | TRBV9 | CASSVGGRPPYEQYF | TGTGCCAGCAGCGTAGGGGGGCGACCACCCTACGAGCAGTACTTC
16 | . | TRBJ1-4 | . | TRBV15 | CATSRGPRGANEKLFF | TGTGCCACCAGCAGAGGTCCCAGGGGAGCTAATGAAAAACTGTTTTTT
15 | TRBD2 | TRBJ2-2 | . | TRBV27 | CASRAGGPGTGELFF | TGTGCCAGCCGGGCGGGGGGGCCGGGCACCGGGGAGCTGTTTTTT
12 | . | TRBJ1-1 | . | TRBV7-9 | CSLVRGDTEAFF | TGTTCCCTCGTCCGGGGGGACACTGAAGCTTTCTTT
12 | TRBD2 | TRBJ2-3 | . | TRBV19 | CASSPGRGTQYF | TGTGCCAGTAGTCCAGGGAGGGGTACGCAGTATTTT
14 | . | TRBJ2-2 | . | TRBV28 | CASSSGSNTGELFF | TGTGCCAGCAGTTCCGGGTCAAACACCGGGGAGCTGTTTTTT
13 | . | TRBJ2-1 | . | TRBV7-6 | CASSLVLAGEQFF | TGTGCCAGCAGCTTAGTCCTGGCGGGTGAGCAGTTCTTC
14 | TRBD1 | TRBJ1-4 | . | TRBV7-8 | CASSGRQGAEKLFF | TGTGCCAGCAGCGGTAGGCAGGGGGCTGAAAAACTGTTTTTT
16 | TRBD2 | TRBJ2-2 | . | TRBV29-1 | CSVEDGTSGNTGELFF | TGCAGCGTTGAAGACGGGACTAGCGGAAACACCGGGGAGCTGTTTTTT
15 | . | TRBJ2-2 | once | TRBV5-1 | CASSPDRTNTGELFF | TGCGCCAGCAGCCCAGACAGGACGAACACCGGGGAGCTGTTTTTT
15 | . | TRBJ1-5 | . | TRBV19 | CASKPRQGIAQPQHF | TGTGCCAGTAAGCCAAGGCAGGGAATAGCTCAGCCCCAGCATTTT
12 | TRBD2 | TRBJ2-7 | few | TRBV2 | CATWTGGFEQYF | TGTGCCACCTGGACGGGGGGGTTCGAGCAGTACTTC
16 | . | TRBJ1-5 | . | TRBV11-2 | CASSQIPGREYQPQHF | TGTGCCAGCAGCCAGATACCGGGCAGGGAATACCAGCCCCAGCATTTT
16 | TRBD1 | TRBJ1-2 | . | TRBV6-5 | CASSYPGSQGGLGYTF | TGTGCCAGCAGTTACCCAGGTTCCCAGGGGGGCTTGGGCTACACCTTC
14 | TRBD2 | TRBJ2-7 | . | TRBV6-5 | CASSYRAGAYEQYF | TGTGCCAGCAGTTATAGGGCGGGGGCCTACGAGCAGTACTTC
11 | . | TRBJ1-4 | . | TRBV19 | CASSFATWLFF | TGTGCCAGTAGTTTTGCAACATGGCTGTTTTTT
13 | . | TRBJ1-1 | . | TRBV7-3 | CASSSTTNTEAFF | TGTGCCAGCTCATCGACAACGAACACTGAAGCTTTCTTT
19 | . | TRBJ2-5 | once | TRBV5-1 | CASTPRGDVGRLVTETQYF | TGCGCCAGCACCCCCCGCGGGGATGTGGGGAGGCTAGTTACGGAGACCCAGTACTTC
13 | . | TRBJ1-5 | . | TRBV2 | CASSREIDQPQHF | TGTGCCAGCAGTCGGGAAATCGATCAGCCCCAGCATTTT
17 | TRBD1 | TRBJ1-5 | once | TRBV5-6 | CASSLTADRGRDQPQHF | TGTGCCAGCAGCTTGACAGCGGACAGGGGCCGAGATCAGCCCCAGCATTTT
14 | TRBD1 | TRBJ2-2 | . | TRBV25-1 | CASSAGGKAGELFF | TGTGCCAGCAGTGCAGGGGGAAAGGCCGGGGAGCTGTTTTTT